This is a list of T cell receptor beta chains from one sample in a study of a mutant IDH1 vaccine in newly diagnosed glioma. Data came from immunoSEQ multiplex PCR; TCRdb stores just in-frame clones and leaves some out. Of about 56,000 clones listed, 70% to 90% are singletons. These receptors' targets are unknown. The material sequenced was PBMCs, taken from a glioma patient whose treatment included an IDH1 peptide vaccine. Every receptor here comes from a woman between 35 and 50 years old with glioma. The CDR3 runs from the conserved cysteine through the conserved F or W. A D gene is named only where the DNA matches it firmly. Where a row states a size, it is once, few, many or the class of an expanded clone; other rows omit it.

>TRBV13|TRBD1|-|TRBJ1-2
TGTGCCAGCAGCTATACAGGGGGAGGCGGCTATGGCTACACCTTC
CASSYTGGGGYGYTF
>TRBV29-1|-|-|TRBJ2-4
TGCAGCGTTCACTCAGGATTAGGGGGGGTAGCCAAAAACATTCAGTACTTC
CSVHSGLGGVAKNIQYF
>TRBV7-8|TRBD2|-|TRBJ2-1
TGTGCCAGCAGCTTACGGCGGGGGGGGTACAATGAGCAGTTCTTC
CASSLRRGGYNEQFF
>TRBV10-3|-|-|TRBJ1-1
TGTGCCTCATCCGCTGACCTGAACACTGAAGCTTTCTTT
CASSADLNTEAFF
>TRBV5-6|TRBD2|-|TRBJ2-3
TGTGCCAGCAGCGAGGAGGGGACTAGCGGGGGCGATACGCAGTATTTT
CASSEEGTSGGDTQYF
>TRBV10-2|-|-|TRBJ2-7
TGCGCCAGCAGTGACTACGAGCAGTACTTC
CASSDYEQYF
>TRBV7-3|-|-|TRBJ2-6
TGTGCCAGCAAATACAGCTCTGGGGCCAACGTCCTGACTTTC
CASKYSSGANVLTF
>TRBV18|-|few|TRBJ1-2
TGTGCCAGCTCACCAACAGGTCGGGATGGCTACACCTTC
CASSPTGRDGYTF
>TRBV18|TRBD2|-|TRBJ2-7
TGTGCCAGCTCACCTTTGCCCTCACTAGCGGCCTCCTACGAGCAGTACTTC
CASSPLPSLAASYEQYF
>TRBV7-8|-|medium-sized|TRBJ2-3
TGTGCCAGCAGCTTAAATCGGGGCCCCGCAGATACGCAGTATTTT
CASSLNRGPADTQYF
>TRBV7-8|-|-|TRBJ2-7
TGTGCCAGCAGCTTAGAAGTCGCGTACGAGCAGTACTTC
CASSLEVAYEQYF
>TRBV5-1|-|once|TRBJ2-7
TGCGCCAGCAGCTCAGTTAGGGGCTACGAGCAGTACTTC
CASSSVRGYEQYF
>TRBV6-1|TRBD1|-|TRBJ1-5
TGTGCCAGCAGGGAACAGGGGGCAGTCAATCAGCCCCAGCATTTT
CASREQGAVNQPQHF
>TRBV7-9|TRBD2|-|TRBJ2-1
TGTGCCAGCAGTTCGACGGGACTAGCCTACAATGAGCAGTTCTTC
CASSSTGLAYNEQFF
>TRBV4-3|TRBD1|few|TRBJ1-6
TGCGCCAGCAGCCAGCCCGGGACAGGGATTAATTCACCCCTCCACTTT
CASSQPGTGINSPLHF
>TRBV5-1|TRBD1|-|TRBJ2-7
TGCGCCAGCATCCTGACAGGGCGCGTCCCCTACGAGCAGTACTTC
CASILTGRVPYEQYF
>TRBV4-2|TRBD2|-|TRBJ2-1
TGTGCCAGCAGCCAAGATCGGCTAGCGGGGACCACCTACAATGAGCAGTTCTTC
CASSQDRLAGTTYNEQFF
>TRBV5-4|TRBD2|-|TRBJ2-5
TGTGCCAGCAGCCGGGGACTAGCGGGCGAGACCCAGTACTTC
CASSRGLAGETQYF
>TRBV30|-|-|TRBJ2-7
TGTGCCTGGAGTATAGGCGGCTACGAGCAGTACTTC
CAWSIGGYEQYF
>TRBV29-1|-|-|TRBJ1-2
TGCAGTGTAAGAGACCTCTATGGCTACACCTTC
CSVRDLYGYTF
>TRBV9|TRBD1|-|TRBJ1-1
TGTGCCAGCAGCGCACAGGGGACCCGCACTGAAGCTTTCTTT
CASSAQGTRTEAFF
>TRBV19|-|-|TRBJ2-3
TGTGCCAGTAGTCTAAACAGGATTAGCACAGATACGCAGTATTTT
CASSLNRISTDTQYF
>TRBV5-1|-|few|TRBJ1-1
TGCGCCAGCAGCTTCACGAACACTGAAGCTTTCTTT
CASSFTNTEAFF